This T cell receptor beta chain was documented in a study of CD8+CD57+ T cells in acquired aplastic anemia. Study-level background: Sorted CD4+ plus CD8+ cells gave DNA averaging roughly 3.5 ug.

Germline CDR1 and CDR2: MNHEY and SVGEGT. With V trimmed by 6 bases and J by 3 bases, 9 bases remained unmatched. The CDR3 covers 15 residues. TCR beta VDJ and CDR3 were profiled, and genomic DNA was the template. One entry per CDR3 protein, called by TCRdb with MiXCR from the reads. The repertoire includes about 170,000 distinct CDR3 sequences, roughly 45% of them detected once, and 1.1% sits in the top ten. This clonotype was detected a few times. Its antigen remains unidentified. Findings and caveats of the study: It was found that nearly 30 CD8+ CDR3 sequences were shared between patients and controls. Controls and patients did not differ significantly in CD8+ Simpson's diversity.

This sequence was found in a human donor in good health. V usage is TRBV6-2 or TRBV6-3 and J usage is TRBJ2-7; 9 nucleotides agree with TRBD1. Sequenced sample: sorted CD4+, CD8+, or CD8+CD57+ T cells (not recorded which) from PBMCs. The CDR3 coding sequence is TGTGCCAGCAGCCCCTCTTGGACAGGGGTCTACGAGCAGTACTTC. Translated: CASSPSWTGVYEQYF.